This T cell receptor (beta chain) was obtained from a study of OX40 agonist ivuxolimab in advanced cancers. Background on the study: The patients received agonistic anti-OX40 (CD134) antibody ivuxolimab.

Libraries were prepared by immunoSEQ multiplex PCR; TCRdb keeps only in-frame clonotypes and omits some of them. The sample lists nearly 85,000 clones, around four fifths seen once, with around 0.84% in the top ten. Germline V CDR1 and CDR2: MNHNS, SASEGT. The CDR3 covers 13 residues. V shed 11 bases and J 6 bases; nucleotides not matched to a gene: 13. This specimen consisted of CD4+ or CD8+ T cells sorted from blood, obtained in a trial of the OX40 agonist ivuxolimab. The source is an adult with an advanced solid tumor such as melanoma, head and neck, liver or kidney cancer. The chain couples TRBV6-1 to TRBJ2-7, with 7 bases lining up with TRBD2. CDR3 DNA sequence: TGTGCCGGGGCGGGACTAAACGGAGGCGAGCAGTACTTC. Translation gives CAGAGLNGGEQYF.